This entry lists 30 T cell receptor beta chains sequenced from one sample in a study of T cells in Graves' hyperthyroidism and ophthalmopathy. The investigators amplified TCR beta CDR3 regions from RNA transcripts. The TCR CDR3 was amplified in a first-round RT-PCR using the HTBI primer set. One entry per CDR3 protein, called by TCRdb with MiXCR from the multiplex PCR reads. The sample has 550,000 to 700,000 distinct CDR3 sequences, about 15% seen once. Sequencing was done on a sample of blood. These receptors were collected from a middle-aged woman with Graves' ophthalmopathy.

This clonotype was counted ten times or more. The chain couples TRBV19 to TRBJ2-7; no clear D. The germline V and J ends were trimmed by 5 bases and 0 bases, with 11 bases remaining between them. Per germline, CDR1 LNHDA and CDR2 SQIVND (reference sequence). This CDR3 spans 14 amino acids. The CDR3 sequence is CASSPQVSSYEQYF. The CDR3 DNA reads as TGTGCCAGTAGTCCTCAGGTTAGCTCCTACGAGCAGTACTTC.

This clonotype was found many times. The V and J genes are TRBV19 and TRBJ1-5; D remains ambiguous. The germline CDR1 and CDR2 sequences are LNHDA and SQIVND (reference sequence). This CDR3 is built from 14 residues. Trimming pared 5 bases from V and 3 bases from J, leaving 11 bases between. The CDR3 here is CASSWALTNQPQHF. CDR3 coding DNA: TGTGCCAGTAGTTGGGCCCTGACCAATCAGCCCCAGCATTTT.

V and J are TRBV24-1 and TRBJ2-2, with no clear D. This CDR3 comprises 14 residues. The V end was cut by 4 bases, the J end by 5 bases, with 10 bases between. The V gene's germline CDR1 is KGHDR and CDR2 SFDVKD. The CDR3 reads CATSDKRPTGELFF. The CDR3 DNA follows: TGTGCCACCAGTGACAAACGACCAACCGGGGAGCTGTTTTTT.

In its sample, this clonotype was seen many times. This chain connects TRBV4-3 to TRBJ1-3; the D gene is possibly TRBD1 (5 bases). Germline CDR1 reads LGHNA; CDR2 reads YSLEER. Trimming removed 0 bases from V and 7 bases from J, with 13 bases in between. CDR3 length equals 15 residues. CDR3 residues: CASSQDREAGNTIYF. CDR3 nucleotides: TGCGCCAGCAGCCAAGATCGAGAAGCAGGGAACACCATATATTTT.

The sample holds many counts of this clonotype. This chain joins TRBV7-2 and TRBJ2-7, with 8 positions matching TRBD1. The germline CDR1 and CDR2 sequences are SGHTA and FQGNSA. The CDR3 has 14 residues. After removal of 4 bases from V and 1 base from J, the junction contained 3 bases not matched to a gene. CDR3 in amino acids: CASSSRQGSYEQYF. For the CDR3, the DNA is TGTGCCAGCAGCTCAAGACAGGGGTCCTACGAGCAGTACTTC.

This clonotype was recorded many times. The V call is TRBV7-9, the J call TRBJ1-2; a weak D match, TRBD1 (5 bases). CDR1 and CDR2 from the germline V gene are SEHNR and FQNEAQ (reference sequence). The CDR3 contains 13 residues. V dropped 5 bases and J dropped 4 bases, with 11 bases sitting between them. CDR3 region: CASSPQGSYGYTF. The DNA for the CDR3 is TGTGCCAGCAGCCCTCAGGGATCCTATGGCTACACCTTC.

This clonotype has ten or more counts. This chain links TRBV12-3 or TRBV12-4 with TRBJ1-2; D is unresolved. V lost 4 bases to trimming and J lost 5 bases, with 5 bases between them. The CDR3 is 11 residues long. The CDR3 sequence: CASSSEYGYTF. The CDR3 bases are TGTGCCAGCAGTTCTGAGTATGGCTACACCTTC.

The rearrangement links TRBV6-2 or TRBV6-3 to TRBJ2-7; a possible D gene is TRBD2 (5 bases). CDR3 length equals 13 residues. Trimming took 6 bases from V and 2 from J, leaving 11 bases between them. Germline V gene lookup returns CDR1 MNHEY and CDR2 SVGEGT. The CDR3 here is CASRHRGPYEQYF. In nucleotides, the CDR3 is TGTGCCAGCAGGCACCGGGGTCCCTACGAGCAGTACTTC.

This chain joins TRBV12-3 or TRBV12-4 and TRBJ1-1; D call uncertain. The germline V and J ends were trimmed by 6 bases and 1 base, with 12 bases remaining between them. This CDR3 has 14 residues. The CDR3: CASRERTTNTEAFF. In DNA, the CDR3 is TGTGCCAGCAGGGAGAGAACAACGAACACTGAAGCTTTCTTT.

This clonotype was observed many times. This chain joins TRBV20-1 and TRBJ2-7; 7 nucleotides align to TRBD2. After removal of 4 bases from V and 0 bases from J, the junction contained 12 bases not matched to a gene. The CDR3 consists of 16 residues. Germline assignment: CDR1 DFQATT and CDR2 SNEGSKA (reference sequence). The CDR3 is CSATGLSGLSSYEQYF. The CDR3 nucleotides are TGCAGTGCTACGGGGCTTAGCGGGCTAAGCTCCTACGAGCAGTACTTC.

The gene calls are TRBV3-1 and TRBJ2-7; TRBD2 matches at 9 bases. Germline CDR1 is LGHDT and CDR2 is YNNKEL (reference sequence). V was pared by 2 bases and J by 6 bases, with 8 bases of the junction left unmatched. The CDR3 is 15 residues long. CDR3 sequence (DNA): TGTGCCAGCAGCCAACTGCGGGAGGGCCGTTCCGAGCAGTACTTC. Residues: CASSQLREGRSEQYF.

At least ten counts were recorded for this clonotype. This chain joins TRBV10-3 and TRBJ2-5; a weak D match, TRBD2 (5 bases). The CDR3 contains 15 residues. The V and J ends lost 3 bases and 2 bases respectively, with 13 bases between them. Germline loops: CDR1 ENHRY, CDR2 SYGVKD. The CDR3 protein is CAISDLRGQQETQYF. For the CDR3, the DNA is TGTGCCATCAGTGATCTCAGAGGGCAGCAAGAGACCCAGTACTTC.

This clonotype turned up a few times. J is TRBJ1-3 and V is TRBV27; D unclear. CDR3 length: 15 amino acids. Germline values: CDR1 MNHEY, CDR2 SMNVEV (reference sequence). V was trimmed by 6 bases and J by 4 bases, leaving 16 bases between them. The CDR3 DNA reads as TGTGCCAGCAGGGATTTCCGGTCGGGGGGAAACACCATATATTTT. It translates to CASRDFRSGGNTIYF.

This clonotype was seen repeatedly, ten times or more. The chain carries TRBV28 and TRBJ2-7; TRBD2 matches 7 bases. This CDR3 contains 14 residues. CDR1 and CDR2 (germline): MDHEN, SYDVKM. V lost 3 bases, J lost 2 bases, and 4 bases stayed unmatched. CDR3 DNA sequence: TGTGCCAGCAGTTTTCAAGCGGGACCCTACGAGCAGTACTTC. Protein product: CASSFQAGPYEQYF. The full variable domain, its missing parts supplied by reference TRBV28 and TRBJ2-7, is DVKVTQSSRYLVKRTGEKVFLECVQDMDHENMFWYRQDPGLGLRLIYFSYDVKMKEKGDIPEGYSVSREKKERFSLILESASTNQTSMYLCASSFQAGPYEQYFGPGTRLTVT.

This clonotype was seen many times. J is TRBJ2-5 and V is TRBV19; D is unresolved. CDR3 length equals 15 residues. Germline CDR1 LNHDA, CDR2 SQIVND (reference sequence). Trimming took off 6 bases at V and 7 bases at J, with 21 bases between the two ends. This CDR3 is CASSNLPRALGTQYF. The DNA of the CDR3 is TGTGCCAGTAGCAATTTGCCCAGAGCCCTCGGGACCCAGTACTTC.

This clonotype was recorded many times. This chain joins TRBV12-3 or TRBV12-4 and TRBJ1-2; D not certain. The CDR3 runs to 12 residues. Trimming removed 5 bases from V and 1 base from J, with 5 bases in between. In DNA, the CDR3 is TGTGCCAGCAGTCTAGATAACTATGGCTACACCTTC. Residues: CASSLDNYGYTF.

This clonotype was observed at least ten times. DNA for the CDR3: TGTGCCAGCAGCCCTCCCCCGGGGACCAATACGCGGCAGTACTTC. Residues: CASSPPPGTNTRQYF. This chain links TRBV11-2 with TRBJ2-7; the D gene could be TRBD1 or TRBD2 (5 bases each). Germline assignment: CDR1 SGHAT and CDR2 FQNNGV. With 5 bases removed from V and 9 bases from J, the gap between germline ends came to 23 bases. CDR3 length: 15 amino acids.

This clonotype showed up many times. The chain is built from TRBV14 and TRBJ2-4; D is undetermined. Germline CDR1 SGHDN, CDR2 FVKESK. Trimming cost V 1 base and J 4 bases, with 11 bases left between them. The CDR3 covers 15 residues. CDR3 nucleotides: TGTGCCAGCAGCCAAGTTATCAGAGCTAAAAACATTCAGTACTTC. Translation: CASSQVIRAKNIQYF.

The J gene is TRBJ1-1, the V gene TRBV27, with a possible D match to TRBD1 (5 bases). V lost 0 bases, J lost 3 bases, and 8 bases lay in between. The CDR3 sequence is 14 residues long. Germline V gene data show CDR1 as MNHEY and CDR2 as SMNVEV (reference sequence). The CDR3 DNA follows: TGTGCCAGCAGTTTATCGCGGGGGTACACTGAAGCTTTCTTT. Its protein is CASSLSRGYTEAFF.

This clonotype was seen at least ten times. The genes are TRBV6-5 and TRBJ2-1; D ambiguous. CDR3 length equals 13 residues. Germline V CDR1 and CDR2: MNHEY, SVGAGI. V lost 0 bases, J lost 4 bases, and 4 bases lay in between. The CDR3 bases are TGTGCCAGCAGTTACTCTCGGTACAATGAGCAGTTCTTC. It is translated as CASSYSRYNEQFF.

This clonotype was picked up many times. This chain links TRBV20-1 with TRBJ2-2; unclear D gene. Germline V gene lookup returns CDR1 DFQATT and CDR2 SNEGSKA (reference sequence). V was clipped by 3 bases and J by 0 bases, with 8 bases between them. The CDR3 length is 14 residues. CDR3 protein: CSARDQPNTGELFF. The CDR3 coding sequence is TGCAGTGCTAGGGACCAACCGAACACCGGGGAGCTGTTTTTT.

This clonotype was recorded a few times. This CDR3 reads CASSLTGGPGAGELFF. In DNA form, the CDR3 reads TGTGCCAGCAGCTTAACGGGAGGGCCCGGGGCCGGGGAGCTGTTTTTT. V is TRBV7-3 and J is TRBJ2-2; 7 bases fit TRBD2. The CDR3 contains 16 residues. CDR1 is SGHTA, CDR2 FQGTGA, per germline. V was pared by 0 bases and J by 6 bases, with 7 bases of the junction left unmatched.

This clonotype was found many times. V usage is TRBV20-1 and J usage is TRBJ1-1; TRBD1 matches at 7 bases. Germline trimming cut 6 bases from V and 4 bases from J; bases unmatched to any gene: 17. The CDR3 is 16 amino acids. Germline CDR1 and CDR2: DFQATT and SNEGSKA (reference sequence). CDR3 DNA sequence: TGCAGTGCCGACTCGACAGGGAGGAAGGTCGGCACTGAAGCTTTCTTT. Its protein product is CSADSTGRKVGTEAFF.

There are many counts of this clonotype. The chain employs TRBV4-3 and TRBJ2-7, with D possibly being TRBD2 (6 bases). V was shortened by 1 base and J by 6 bases, with 16 bases between the two germline ends. Germline CDR1 LGHNA, CDR2 YSLEER. This CDR3 comprises 15 residues. The CDR3 region is CASSQGLAGIFEQYF. Written as DNA, the CDR3 is TGCGCCAGCAGCCAAGGCCTCGCGGGGATCTTCGAGCAGTACTTC.

This clonotype was recorded a few times. The chain uses TRBV9 and TRBJ2-4; 8 bases agree with TRBD2. Germline-derived CDR1 and CDR2 are SGDLS and YYNGEE. The CDR3 is made up of 15 amino acids. V lost 4 bases, J lost 11 bases, and 14 bases stayed unmatched. CDR3 sequence (DNA): TGTGCCAGCAGCCTCGGACTAGCCCCAGCGTCAGTTCAGTACTTC. Protein sequence: CASSLGLAPASVQYF.

The chain carries TRBV28 and TRBJ1-5; the match to TRBD1 covers 12 bases. Germline V gene lookup returns CDR1 MDHEN and CDR2 SYDVKM. The ends lost 4 bases at V and 4 bases at J; junction bases unmatched: 5. CDR3 length: 16 amino acids. The CDR3 here is CASSYGTGGGNQPQHF. Here the CDR3 DNA reads TGTGCCAGCAGTTACGGGACAGGGGGCGGAAATCAGCCCCAGCATTTT.

This clonotype was observed many times. The chain has TRBV30 and TRBJ2-2, with 7 bases fitting TRBD2. Trimming cost V 2 bases and J 6 bases; bases outside gene matches: 3. CDR1 is GTSNPN and CDR2 is SVGIG in the germline V gene (reference sequence). This CDR3 has 13 residues. The CDR3 DNA is TGTGCCTGGAGTAAACGGGAGGCCGGGGAGCTGTTTTTT. It yields the protein CAWSKREAGELFF.

The chain couples TRBV29-1 to TRBJ2-7, with D possibly matching TRBD2 (6 bases). The V gene's germline CDR1 is SQVTM and CDR2 ANQGSEA. V lost 4 bases, J lost 7 bases, and 20 bases lay in between. There are 14 residues in the CDR3. The CDR3 protein is CSVGSGLGPGEQYF. The CDR3 DNA is TGCAGCGTTGGCTCGGGACTGGGGCCGGGGGAGCAGTACTTC.

This clonotype showed up just a few times. The V call is TRBV3-1, the J call TRBJ1-2; D is undetermined. V lost 4 bases and J 5 bases, leaving 17 bases between the germline ends. Per the germline V gene, CDR1 is LGHDT and CDR2 is YNNKEL (reference sequence). The CDR3 consists of 15 residues. This CDR3 is CASSPRSALLYGYTF. CDR3 DNA sequence: TGTGCCAGCAGCCCCCGCTCGGCTCTTTTATATGGCTACACCTTC.

This clonotype was seen many times. The genes are TRBV30 and TRBJ2-5; 7 nucleotides agree with TRBD1. The germline CDR1 and CDR2 sequences are GTSNPN and SVGIG (reference sequence). The ends lost 5 bases at V and 1 base at J; junction bases unmatched: 7. CDR3 length equals 14 residues. The CDR3 bases are TGTGCCTGGTCTCCAGGGGGTTCCCAAGAGACCCAGTACTTC. Translated: CAWSPGGSQETQYF.